This is a list of T cell receptor beta chains from one sample in a study of blood T cell repertoires in COVID-19. Profiled with immunoSEQ multiplex PCR; TCRdb holds only in-frame clones, not every one. The sample shows about 300,000 clones, 85% of them seen only once. Sequencing used PBMCs or T cells enriched from blood (not recorded which). These receptors came from a woman aged 45-65 years who had recovered from COVID-19. Both conserved end residues are part of each CDR3. D genes are given only for firm matches. Size is stated for part of the rows, as once, few or many counts, or as a class when the clone is expanded.

v_call: TRBV5-6; d_call: TRBD1; j_call: TRBJ1-5; clone_size: .; cdr3_nt: TGTGCCAGCAGCTTGGTAGGACAGGCGGCGTTT; cdr3_aa: CASSLVGQAAF
v_call: TRBV28; d_call: TRBD1; j_call: TRBJ1-6; clone_size: .; cdr3_nt: TGTGCCAGCAGGGCCAGGGGACAGCCAAATTCACCCCTCCACTTT; cdr3_aa: CASRARGQPNSPLHF
v_call: TRBV30; d_call: TRBD1; j_call: TRBJ1-6; clone_size: .; cdr3_nt: TGTGCCTGGAGTGCGGGACAGCCAGATTCACCCCTCCACTTT; cdr3_aa: CAWSAGQPDSPLHF
v_call: TRBV18; d_call: TRBD1; j_call: TRBJ1-2; clone_size: .; cdr3_nt: TGTGCCAGCTCATCGACCCTAACAGGGGCCAACTATGGCTACACCTTC; cdr3_aa: CASSSTLTGANYGYTF
v_call: TRBV19; d_call: TRBD1; j_call: TRBJ1-1; clone_size: .; cdr3_nt: TGTGCCAGCACGAGACAGGGAGGGAACACTGAAGCTTTCTTT; cdr3_aa: CASTRQGGNTEAFF
v_call: TRBV4-1; d_call: .; j_call: TRBJ2-1; clone_size: .; cdr3_nt: TGCGCCAGCAGCCGGGCGGAGGACTACAATGAGCAGTTCTTC; cdr3_aa: CASSRAEDYNEQFF
v_call: TRBV9; d_call: .; j_call: TRBJ1-1; clone_size: few; cdr3_nt: TGTGCCAGCAGCGATGGACAGAACACTGAAGCTTTCTTT; cdr3_aa: CASSDGQNTEAFF
v_call: TRBV24-1; d_call: TRBD2; j_call: TRBJ2-2; clone_size: .; cdr3_nt: TGTGCCCCTCCAGCCACTAGCGAAGACACCGGGGAGCTGTTTTTT; cdr3_aa: CAPPATSEDTGELFF
v_call: TRBV10-2; d_call: .; j_call: TRBJ1-5; clone_size: once; cdr3_nt: TGCGCCAGCAGTGAGTCAGAGGAGGCCTTCAATCAGCCCCAGCATTTT; cdr3_aa: CASSESEEAFNQPQHF
v_call: TRBV6-4; d_call: TRBD1; j_call: TRBJ2-1; clone_size: .; cdr3_nt: TGTGCCAGCCGCCGGGGACAGGGGGCGAATGAGCAGTTCTTC; cdr3_aa: CASRRGQGANEQFF
v_call: TRBV7-2; d_call: .; j_call: TRBJ2-7; clone_size: .; cdr3_nt: TGTGCCAGCAGCCCACTACAGGGCTCGTGGGAGCAGTACTTC; cdr3_aa: CASSPLQGSWEQYF
v_call: TRBV7-2; d_call: .; j_call: TRBJ1-1; clone_size: .; cdr3_nt: TGTGCCAGCAGCTTACTCAGGGTGGCTGAAGCTTTCTTT; cdr3_aa: CASSLLRVAEAFF
v_call: TRBV6-5; d_call: TRBD1; j_call: TRBJ1-1; clone_size: .; cdr3_nt: TGTGCCAGCAGTTTAGGGGGACAGGGGAACACTGAAGCTTTCTTT; cdr3_aa: CASSLGGQGNTEAFF
v_call: TRBV3-1/TRBV3-2; d_call: .; j_call: TRBJ1-2; clone_size: .; cdr3_nt: TGTGCCAGCAGCCATAGAAACAGGGAAGGGGATGGCTACACCTTC; cdr3_aa: CASSHRNREGDGYTF
v_call: TRBV5-4; d_call: TRBD2; j_call: TRBJ2-7; clone_size: .; cdr3_nt: TGTGCCAGCAGCTTTCAAGCGGGAGCATCCTACGAGCAGTACTTC; cdr3_aa: CASSFQAGASYEQYF
v_call: TRBV27; d_call: .; j_call: TRBJ1-6; clone_size: .; cdr3_nt: TGTGCCAGCAGGGCAACAGATTATAATTCACCCCTCCACTTT; cdr3_aa: CASRATDYNSPLHF
v_call: TRBV28; d_call: .; j_call: TRBJ1-5; clone_size: .; cdr3_nt: TGTGCCAGCATCGGAGGCCAGGGGTCAGGGCAGCCCCAGCATTTT; cdr3_aa: CASIGGQGSGQPQHF
v_call: TRBV15; d_call: .; j_call: TRBJ2-1; clone_size: .; cdr3_nt: TGTGCCACCAGCAGAGAACGCGGTGTAGCCACCCCCAATGAGCAGTTCTTC; cdr3_aa: CATSRERGVATPNEQFF
v_call: TRBV23-1; d_call: TRBD1; j_call: TRBJ1-2; clone_size: .; cdr3_nt: TGCGCCAGCAGCCCCAGGGGGTCCTCCTATGGCTACACCTTC; cdr3_aa: CASSPRGSSYGYTF
v_call: TRBV19; d_call: TRBD2; j_call: TRBJ2-7; clone_size: few; cdr3_nt: TGTGCCAGTAGCGATGGACTAGCGAGCTCCTACGAGCAGTACTTC; cdr3_aa: CASSDGLASSYEQYF
v_call: TRBV5-6; d_call: .; j_call: TRBJ1-5; clone_size: .; cdr3_nt: TGTGCCAGCAGCTGGGGCGAGGATCAGCCCCAGCATTTT; cdr3_aa: CASSWGEDQPQHF
v_call: TRBV6-5; d_call: .; j_call: TRBJ2-5; clone_size: .; cdr3_nt: TGTGCCAGCAGAGAGCGCGGCCTACCGGGGGAGACCCAGTACTTC; cdr3_aa: CASRERGLPGETQYF
v_call: TRBV30; d_call: .; j_call: TRBJ1-1; clone_size: .; cdr3_nt: TGTGCCTGGAGTGTACGTGAAGGGGTTCGAGCTTTCTTT; cdr3_aa: CAWSVREGVRAFF
v_call: TRBV9; d_call: .; j_call: TRBJ2-1; clone_size: .; cdr3_nt: TGTGCCAGCAGCCCTCACGGGACTGTCGATGAGCAGTTCTTC; cdr3_aa: CASSPHGTVDEQFF
v_call: TRBV11-2; d_call: TRBD2; j_call: TRBJ2-1; clone_size: .; cdr3_nt: TGTGCCAGCAGCTTACTAGCGGGAGGGGACAATGAGCAGTTCTTC; cdr3_aa: CASSLLAGGDNEQFF
v_call: TRBV28; d_call: TRBD1; j_call: TRBJ1-5; clone_size: .; cdr3_nt: TGTGCCAGCAGTTTTTCAGGGGGCCCAGATCAGCCCCAGCATTTT; cdr3_aa: CASSFSGGPDQPQHF
v_call: TRBV5-4; d_call: TRBD2; j_call: TRBJ2-3; clone_size: .; cdr3_nt: TGTGCCAGCAGCTTGAGTAGAGTAGCGGGAGATACGCAGTATTTT; cdr3_aa: CASSLSRVAGDTQYF
v_call: TRBV2; d_call: .; j_call: TRBJ1-4; clone_size: .; cdr3_nt: TGTGCCAGCCATCCAGTCGGGGGGACTAATGAAAAACTGTTTTTT; cdr3_aa: CASHPVGGTNEKLFF
v_call: TRBV3-1/TRBV3-2; d_call: TRBD1; j_call: TRBJ1-2; clone_size: .; cdr3_nt: TGTGCCAGCAGCCATCAAGGACAGGGTTGGGGCTACACCTTC; cdr3_aa: CASSHQGQGWGYTF
v_call: TRBV2; d_call: TRBD1; j_call: TRBJ1-5; clone_size: .; cdr3_nt: TGTGCCAGCAGTGCAGACAGGGGTTCTTTCCAGCCCCAGCATTTT; cdr3_aa: CASSADRGSFQPQHF
v_call: TRBV7-2; d_call: .; j_call: TRBJ1-3; clone_size: few; cdr3_nt: TGTGCCAGCAGCTTAGTTTTCGGAGGGCGTAACACCATATATTTT; cdr3_aa: CASSLVFGGRNTIYF
v_call: TRBV6-2/TRBV6-3; d_call: TRBD2; j_call: TRBJ2-3; clone_size: few; cdr3_nt: TGTGCCAGCAGCGCGGGACTAGCGTTAGATACGCAGTATTTT; cdr3_aa: CASSAGLALDTQYF
v_call: TRBV5-4; d_call: .; j_call: TRBJ1-1; clone_size: .; cdr3_nt: TGTGCCAGCAGAAGACAGGCCGGCACTGAAGCTTTCTTT; cdr3_aa: CASRRQAGTEAFF
v_call: TRBV6-6; d_call: TRBD1; j_call: TRBJ2-1; clone_size: .; cdr3_nt: TGTGCCAGCAGCACAACTGGGACAGGGGACCTCAATGAGCAGTTCTTC; cdr3_aa: CASSTTGTGDLNEQFF
v_call: TRBV30; d_call: .; j_call: TRBJ2-3; clone_size: .; cdr3_nt: TGTGCCTGGAGTGTACTCAGCGGCACAGATACGCAGTATTTT; cdr3_aa: CAWSVLSGTDTQYF